The clone carrying this TCR beta chain came up once. Its target is not known. This specimen belongs to a study of cytomegalovirus exposure and HLA in healthy donors. With 60 Vbeta and 13 Jbeta primers, the PCR was carried out. TCRdb's table, derived via immunoSEQ multiplex PCR, lists solely in-frame clones and lacks some. The sample consists of approximately 160,000 clones, over 75% of them appearing once. Germline V lookup: CDR1 SGHTA, CDR2 FQGNSA. V was pared by 1 base and J by 4 bases, with 17 bases between. This CDR3 comprises 17 residues. Study-wide results and limits: Prior analysis indicated that the majority of TCR beta V segments exhibited productivity approximately 87% or approximately 30% of the time. In a later analysis, a missense DCLRE1C variant was linked to TCR beta V- and J-gene trimming.

V gene TRBV7-2 combines with J gene TRBJ2-1; a possible D gene is TRBD1 (5 bases). This sequence originates from a man aged 30 to 45 in good health and CMV-seropositive. Sequenced input: PBMCs. The CDR3 sequence is CASSLGGSDTAYNEQFF. The DNA of the CDR3 is TGTGCCAGCAGCTTAGGTGGCTCGGACACGGCTTACAATGAGCAGTTCTTC.